Each of the 28 T cell receptor beta chains below was sequenced from the same sample in a study of T cells expressing NK-cell markers. From the 5' RACE reads, TCRdb lists one entry per CDR3 protein and no DNA. In all, the sample yields some 500,000 distinct CDR3 sequences. Specimen: blood T cells: a sorted CD56 or NKG2C T cell subset, CD4+ or CD8+ T cells, or bulk PBMC T cells (not recorded which). Receptors were obtained from a woman in her 50s in good health.

The chain joins TRBV7-8 to TRBJ2-2. This CDR3 has 17 amino acids. Per germline, CDR1 SGHVS and CDR2 FQNEAQ. The CDR3 sequence is CASSLVSSNLNTGELFF.

This CDR3 reads CASSFYIDSQRNTEAFF. The V and J genes are TRBV5-1 and TRBJ1-1; the TCRdb call, TRBD1, lacks DNA for checking. Germline V gene lookup returns CDR1 SGHRS and CDR2 YFSETQ. The CDR3 is 17 residues long.

The chain recombines TRBV2 with TRBJ1-4; the D gene TCRdb calls, TRBD1, cannot be checked with no DNA. This CDR3 contains 13 residues. Germline loops: CDR1 SNHLY, CDR2 FYNNEI. The CDR3 sequence is CASSDRGGEKLFF.

The rearrangement uses TRBV12-3 or TRBV12-4 and TRBJ2-1; TCRdb indicates TRBD1, and absent DNA this call remains unverified. There are 15 residues in the CDR3. The CDR3 sequence is CASSLHRVTYNEQFF.

The chain uses TRBV11-2 and TRBJ2-2; TCRdb designates TRBD1, a call that cannot be tested without DNA. CDR1 is SGHAT, CDR2 FQNNGV, per germline. The CDR3 length is 14 residues. This chain's CDR3 is CASSSPGSAGELFF.

V and J are TRBV18 and TRBJ1-1. CDR1 is KGHSH, CDR2 LQKENI, per germline. The CDR3 spans 16 residues. CDR3 amino acids: CASSPDARGLNTEAFF.

The V and J genes are TRBV30 and TRBJ2-4; TCRdb calls TRBD2, which cannot be checked without DNA. CDR1 and CDR2 (germline): GTSNPN, SVGIG (reference sequence). This CDR3 has 12 amino acids. CDR3 loop: CAWSVKRTIQYF.

The chain is built from TRBV7-9 and TRBJ1-1; TCRdb selects TRBD1, and the lack of DNA leaves this call unchecked. This CDR3 is 15 amino acids long. Per the germline V gene, CDR1 is SEHNR and CDR2 is FQNEAQ (reference sequence). The CDR3 region is CASTPLQGLNTEAFF.

The V and J genes are TRBV3-1 and TRBJ2-2; TCRdb names TRBD2, which stays unverified in the absence of DNA. There are 17 residues in the CDR3. CDR1 and CDR2 from the germline V gene are LGHDT and YNNKEL (reference sequence). Here the CDR3 reads CASRLDGGLGNTGELFF.

The chain is built from TRBV5-1 and TRBJ1-5; the TCRdb call, TRBD1, lacks DNA for checking. The CDR3 runs 14 residues. The V gene's germline CDR1 is SGHRS and CDR2 YFSETQ. CDR3 sequence: CASRLEGGNQPQHF.

V gene TRBV7-9 combines with J gene TRBJ1-4; TCRdb outputs TRBD1, but without DNA this stays unchecked. Per germline, CDR1 SEHNR and CDR2 FQNEAQ (reference sequence). This CDR3 has 14 residues. The CDR3: CASSPGQGARKLFF.

The V and J genes are TRBV18 and TRBJ2-2; TCRdb lists TRBD1, though no DNA is available to test this call. The V gene's germline CDR1 is KGHSH and CDR2 LQKENI. The CDR3 extends over 17 amino acids. CDR3 sequence reads: CASSPLMGGQNTGELFF.

J is TRBJ2-5 and V is TRBV7-9; the TCRdb call, TRBD1, lacks DNA for checking. Germline V CDR1 and CDR2: SEHNR, FQNEAQ (reference sequence). This CDR3 has 18 amino acids. The CDR3 loop reads CASSLIRATLIQRETQYF.

The genes are TRBV6-2 or TRBV6-3 and TRBJ2-1. The germline V gene encodes CDR1 MNHEY and CDR2 SVGEGT. This CDR3 comprises 13 residues. The CDR3 loop reads CASSYSTKWTKFF.

V usage is TRBV18 and J usage is TRBJ1-2; the D call from TCRdb, TRBD1, cannot be confirmed without DNA. In germline, CDR1 is KGHSH, CDR2 LQKENI. The CDR3 is 15 amino acids. CDR3 protein: CASSPQDRRDYGYTF.

This chain uses TRBV5-1 with TRBJ1-1. CDR3 size: 15 residues. Germline CDR1 reads SGHRS; CDR2 reads YFSETQ. CDR3: CASSHQDSMNTEAFF.

The rearrangement joins TRBV5-1 to TRBJ2-7; with no DNA, the TCRdb D assignment of TRBD1 cannot be verified. This CDR3 is built from 14 residues. CDR1 and CDR2 (germline): SGHRS, YFSETQ. CDR3 sequence reads: CASSLVRGTGEQYF.

The chain joins TRBV20-1 to TRBJ2-2. In germline, CDR1 is DFQATT, CDR2 SNEGSKA (reference sequence). This CDR3 contains 15 residues. This chain's CDR3 is CSAIPLLRPTGELFF.

The chain recombines TRBV7-2 with TRBJ1-1. This CDR3 region has 14 residues. Germline V CDR1 and CDR2: SGHTA, FQGNSA. This chain's CDR3 is CASSSTYFRPEAFF.

The rearrangement uses TRBV5-1 and TRBJ2-1; TCRdb lists TRBD1, though no DNA is available to test this call. The CDR3 has 17 amino acids. Germline CDR1 is SGHRS and CDR2 is YFSETQ. The CDR3 loop is CASSLAGQEFSYNEQFF.

The J gene is TRBJ2-1, the V gene TRBV5-1; the TCRdb D gene call, TRBD1, has no DNA to confirm it. The CDR3 consists of 15 residues. Germline V lookup: CDR1 SGHRS, CDR2 YFSETQ. CDR3: CASSLGTGGYNEQFF.

This sequence joins TRBV12-3 or TRBV12-4 and TRBJ2-3; without DNA, the TCRdb call of TRBD2 cannot be checked. This CDR3 comprises 15 residues. This CDR3 is CASSTGTKVSDTQYF.

The chain couples TRBV12-3 or TRBV12-4 to TRBJ2-1; TCRdb lists TRBD1, though no DNA is available to test this call. The length of the CDR3 is 13 residues. CDR3 loop: CASRTTGPRGQFF.

This chain links TRBV4-1 with TRBJ2-7; there is no DNA to check the TCRdb D call of TRBD2. Germline V gene data show CDR1 as MGHRA and CDR2 as YSYEKL. The CDR3 has 15 amino acids. The CDR3 is CASSQLAQSSYEQYF.

The rearrangement uses TRBV29-1 and TRBJ2-5; TCRdb selects TRBD1, and the lack of DNA leaves this call unchecked. CDR3 length: 12 residues. Germline V gives CDR1 SQVTM, CDR2 ANQGSEA. CDR3 amino acids: CSVDPGGETQYF.

The chain is built from TRBV20-1 and TRBJ2-1; TCRdb lists TRBD2, though no DNA is available to test this call. The CDR3 is made up of 21 amino acids. Germline assignment: CDR1 DFQATT and CDR2 SNEGSKA (reference sequence). This CDR3 is CSAPGGLAGPRSTLSYNEQFF.

The J gene is TRBJ2-3, the V gene TRBV6-1; checking the TCRdb D call of TRBD1 is not possible without DNA. This CDR3 is 15 amino acids long. The germline V gene encodes CDR1 MNHNS and CDR2 SASEGT. CDR3 in amino acids: CASSVSRVSTDTQYF.

CDR3 amino acids: CASSKGLAGVSYNEQFF. The chain couples TRBV11-2 to TRBJ2-1; checking the TCRdb D call of TRBD2 is not possible without DNA. CDR1 is SGHAT, CDR2 FQNNGV, per germline. The CDR3 contains 17 residues.